This paragraph covers one T cell receptor (beta chain) sequence. The target antigen is unknown. These data are taken from a study of graft-versus-host responses after intestinal transplantation. Study-level background: Grafts that recipients had were multivisceral, liver-intestinal, or isolated intestinal transplants. Tacrolimus and steroids were given for around 3 years to all recipients after anti-thymocyte globulin induction. Points from the study as a whole: Circulating GvH clones peaking coincided with falling HvG clones soon after transplant. GvH clones appeared in recipient marrow, some first in ileum or blood.

The data were produced by immunoSEQ multiplex PCR, yet TCRdb's version contains in-frame clones alone and is incomplete. The data hold over 85,000 clones, with 93% observed a single time. This CDR3 comprises 18 residues. CDR1 is SGDLS and CDR2 is YYNGEE in the germline V gene. V lost 2 bases to trimming and J lost 0 bases; unmatched junction nucleotides: 8. Sequenced material: unstimulated CD8+ T cells sorted from spleen or lymph node cells, taken before intestinal transplant. The V call is TRBV9, the J call TRBJ2-6, with 7 nucleotides matching TRBD1. The clonotype was recovered from a human donor who received an intestinal transplant. The CDR3 spells CASSVHGTDISGANVLTF. CDR3 DNA: TGTGCCAGCAGCGTGCACGGGACAGACATCTCTGGGGCCAACGTCCTGACTTTC.